This record covers a single TCR beta chain. Antigen specificity is unknown. Libraries were prepared by immunoSEQ multiplex PCR; TCRdb keeps only in-frame clonotypes and omits some of them. The table records some 350,000 clones, around two thirds of them present only once. The source of the sample is a study of shared clonotypes between healthy human individuals. Overall study context: Researchers assigned three CD4 naive, three CD4 memory, two CD8 naive and one CD8 memory plate to each donor. Study-level points and caveats: Naive subsets usually exceeded memory subsets in estimated richness. Shared clonotypes: roughly 4.7% naive CD4, around 3.7% naive CD8, 2% to 2.5% memory CD4, approximately 0.4% memory CD8.

V was shortened by 0 bases and J by 0 bases, with 12 bases between the two germline ends. The CDR3 runs 16 residues. Per germline, CDR1 SGHNT and CDR2 YYREEE (reference sequence). The J gene is TRBJ1-2, the V gene TRBV5-4; D perhaps matches TRBD1 (6 bases). Source material: memory CD4+ T cells sorted from blood. As for subset: CD45RA-negative fraction. This TCR derives from a man aged 25 to 45 in good health. The CDR3 coding sequence is TGTGCCAGCAGCTTGGGGGGGCAGCCGGCTAACTATGGCTACACCTTC. Its protein product is CASSLGGQPANYGYTF.